The entry that follows covers one T cell receptor beta chain sequence. The antigen is undetermined. Libraries were prepared by immunoSEQ multiplex PCR; TCRdb keeps only in-frame clonotypes and omits some of them. Counted here are more than 9,500 clones, approximately 90% occurring once; the ten biggest clones make up 3.5%. This entry belongs to a study of lymphopenia after photon versus proton radiotherapy. Broader study findings: Under photons, naive T cells and diversity fell while effector/memory populations rose.

Deletions cut 2 bases from V and 2 bases from J, with 13 bases between. CDR3 length: 15 residues. Looked up from germline, CDR1 is SGHRS and CDR2 is YFSETQ. The TCR sequence derives from a man between 60 and 75 years old with pancreatic cancer. The starting material was peripheral blood, obtained from a patient treated with photon-based radiotherapy. V and J are TRBV5-1 and TRBJ1-1, with D possibly matching TRBD1 (5 bases). CDR3 region: CASSLTTGGNTEAFF. The CDR3 DNA sequence: TGCGCCAGCAGCTTAACTACAGGTGGAAACACTGAAGCTTTCTTT.